This T cell receptor (beta chain) was documented in a study of long-term antiretroviral therapy in people with HIV. Version v3.0 of the immunoSEQ assay ran at survey level. Assay used: immunoSEQ multiplex PCR; TCRdb lists only in-frame clones, some missing. Of around 30,000 clones listed, 85% are singletons. The CDR3 is 16 residues long. The V end was cut by 3 bases, the J end by 0 bases, with 16 bases between. Germline CDR1 and CDR2: SGDLS and YYNGEE. This clonotype originated in a man aged 40-50 years with HIV. J is TRBJ2-7 and V is TRBV9; perhaps TRBD1 as D (6 bases). The input for sequencing was unsorted PBMCs, taken 2.3 years after starting antiretroviral therapy. The CDR3 region is CASSANDRQSSYEQYF. In DNA form, the CDR3 reads TGTGCCAGCAGCGCAAACGACAGGCAGAGCTCCTACGAGCAGTACTTC.